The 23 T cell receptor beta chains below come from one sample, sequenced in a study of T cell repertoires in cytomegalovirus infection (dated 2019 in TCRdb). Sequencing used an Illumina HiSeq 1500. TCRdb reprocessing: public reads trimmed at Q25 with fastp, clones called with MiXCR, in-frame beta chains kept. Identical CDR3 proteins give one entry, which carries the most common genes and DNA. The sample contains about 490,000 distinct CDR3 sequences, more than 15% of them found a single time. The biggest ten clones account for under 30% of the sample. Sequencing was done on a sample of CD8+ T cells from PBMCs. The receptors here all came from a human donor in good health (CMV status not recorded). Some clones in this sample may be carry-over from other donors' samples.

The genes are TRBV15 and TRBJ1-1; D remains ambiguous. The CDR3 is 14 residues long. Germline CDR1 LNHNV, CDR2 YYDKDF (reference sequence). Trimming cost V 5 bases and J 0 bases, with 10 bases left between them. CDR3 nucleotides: TGTGCCACCAGCGGGGATCCACTGAACACTGAAGCTTTCTTT. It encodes CATSGDPLNTEAFF.

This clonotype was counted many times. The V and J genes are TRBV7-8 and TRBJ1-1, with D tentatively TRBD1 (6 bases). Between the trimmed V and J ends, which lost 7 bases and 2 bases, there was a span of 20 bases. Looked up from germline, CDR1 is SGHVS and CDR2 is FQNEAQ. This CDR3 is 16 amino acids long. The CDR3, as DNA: TGTGCCAGCAAAGCGGGGGCAGAATGGGCAAACACTGAAGCTTTCTTT. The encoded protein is CASKAGAEWANTEAFF.

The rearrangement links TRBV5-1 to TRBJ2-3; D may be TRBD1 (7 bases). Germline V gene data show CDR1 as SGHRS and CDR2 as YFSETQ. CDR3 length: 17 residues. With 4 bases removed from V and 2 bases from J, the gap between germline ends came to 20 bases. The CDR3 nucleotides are TGCGCCAGCAGCCCCCGTCTGGAGGGGGCTAACACAGATACGCAGTATTTT. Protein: CASSPRLEGANTDTQYF. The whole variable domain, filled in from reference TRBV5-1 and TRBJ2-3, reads KAGVTQTPRYLIKTRGQQVTLSCSPISGHRSVSWYQQTPGQGLQFLFEYFSETQRNKGNFPGRFSGRQFSNSRSEMNVSTLELGDSALYLCASSPRLEGANTDTQYFGPGTRLTVL.

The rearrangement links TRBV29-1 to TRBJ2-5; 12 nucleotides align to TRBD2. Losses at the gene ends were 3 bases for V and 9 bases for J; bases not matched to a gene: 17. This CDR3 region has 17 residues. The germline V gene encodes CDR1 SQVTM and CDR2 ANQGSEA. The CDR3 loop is CSVDGMTSGSAGESQYF. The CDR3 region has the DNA TGCAGCGTTGATGGTATGACTAGCGGGAGTGCAGGGGAGTCCCAGTACTTC.

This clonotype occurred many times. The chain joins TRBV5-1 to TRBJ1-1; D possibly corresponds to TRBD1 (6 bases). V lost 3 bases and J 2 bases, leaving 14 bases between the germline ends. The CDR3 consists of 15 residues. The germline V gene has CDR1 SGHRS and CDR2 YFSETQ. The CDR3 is CASSSGYRVNTEAFF. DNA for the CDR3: TGCGCCAGCAGCTCCGGATACAGGGTAAACACTGAAGCTTTCTTT.

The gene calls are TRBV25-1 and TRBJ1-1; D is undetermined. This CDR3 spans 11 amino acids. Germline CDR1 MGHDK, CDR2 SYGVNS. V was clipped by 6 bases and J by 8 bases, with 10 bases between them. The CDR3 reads CASSPGLEAFF. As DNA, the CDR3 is TGTGCCAGCAGCCCTGGGTTGGAAGCTTTCTTT.

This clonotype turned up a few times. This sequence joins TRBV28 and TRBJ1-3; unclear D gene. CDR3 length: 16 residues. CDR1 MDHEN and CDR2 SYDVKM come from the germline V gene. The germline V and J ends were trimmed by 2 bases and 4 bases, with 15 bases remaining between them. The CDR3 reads CASSLVRRRGGNTIYF. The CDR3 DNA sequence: TGTGCCAGCAGTTTAGTGAGGAGGCGAGGAGGAAACACCATATATTTT.

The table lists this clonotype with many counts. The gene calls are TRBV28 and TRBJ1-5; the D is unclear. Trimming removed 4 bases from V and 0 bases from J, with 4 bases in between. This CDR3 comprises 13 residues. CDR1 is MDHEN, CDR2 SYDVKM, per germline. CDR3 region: CASSSYSNQPQHF. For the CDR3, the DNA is TGTGCCAGCAGTTCCTATAGCAATCAGCCCCAGCATTTT. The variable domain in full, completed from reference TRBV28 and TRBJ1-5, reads DVKVTQSSRYLVKRTGEKVFLECVQDMDHENMFWYRQDPGLGLRLIYFSYDVKMKEKGDIPEGYSVSREKKERFSLILESASTNQTSMYLCASSSYSNQPQHFGDGTRLSIL.

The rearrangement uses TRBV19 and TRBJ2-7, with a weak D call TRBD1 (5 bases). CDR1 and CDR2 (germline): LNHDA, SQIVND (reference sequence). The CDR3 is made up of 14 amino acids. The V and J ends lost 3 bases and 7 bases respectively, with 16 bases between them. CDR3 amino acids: CASSIVFQGQEQYF. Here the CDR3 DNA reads TGTGCCAGTAGTATTGTTTTCCAGGGCCAAGAGCAGTACTTC.

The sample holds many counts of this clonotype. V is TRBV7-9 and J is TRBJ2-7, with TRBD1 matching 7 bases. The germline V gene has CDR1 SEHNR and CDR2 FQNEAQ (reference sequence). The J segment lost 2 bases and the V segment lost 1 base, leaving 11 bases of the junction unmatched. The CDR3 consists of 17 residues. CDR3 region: CASSLVSGDSGPYEQYF. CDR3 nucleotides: TGTGCCAGCAGCTTAGTGTCAGGGGACAGTGGACCCTACGAGCAGTACTTC.

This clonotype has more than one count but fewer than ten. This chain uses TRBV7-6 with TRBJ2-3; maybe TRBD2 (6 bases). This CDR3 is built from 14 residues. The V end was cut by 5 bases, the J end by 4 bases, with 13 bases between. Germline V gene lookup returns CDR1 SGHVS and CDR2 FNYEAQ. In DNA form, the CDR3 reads TGTGCCAGCAGCAGCGTTTGGGGGGCAGATACGCAGTATTTT. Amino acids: CASSSVWGADTQYF. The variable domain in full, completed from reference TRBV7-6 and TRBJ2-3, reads GAGVSQSPRYKVTKRGQDVALRCDPISGHVSLYWYRQALGQGPEFLTYFNYEAQQDKSGLPNDRFSAERPEGSISTLTIQRTEQRDSAMYRCASSSVWGADTQYFGPGTRLTVL.

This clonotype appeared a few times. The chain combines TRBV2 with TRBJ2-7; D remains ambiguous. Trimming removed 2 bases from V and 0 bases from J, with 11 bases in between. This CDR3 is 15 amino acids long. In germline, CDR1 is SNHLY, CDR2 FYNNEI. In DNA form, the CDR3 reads TGTGCCAGCAGTGAATATCGTCAGGTCTCCTACGAGCAGTACTTC. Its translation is CASSEYRQVSYEQYF.

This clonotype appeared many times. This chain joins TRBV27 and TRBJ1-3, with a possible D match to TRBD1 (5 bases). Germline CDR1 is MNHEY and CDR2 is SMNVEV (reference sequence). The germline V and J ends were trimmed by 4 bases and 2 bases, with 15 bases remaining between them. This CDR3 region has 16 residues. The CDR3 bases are TGTGCCAGCAGTTCAAGCTGGGGCCCTCCTGGAAACACCATATATTTT. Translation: CASSSSWGPPGNTIYF.

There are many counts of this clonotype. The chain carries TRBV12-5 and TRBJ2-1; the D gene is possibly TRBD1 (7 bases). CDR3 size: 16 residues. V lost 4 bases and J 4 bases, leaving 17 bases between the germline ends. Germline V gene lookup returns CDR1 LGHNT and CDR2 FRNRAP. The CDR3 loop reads CASGSTQGGVYNEQFF. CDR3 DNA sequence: TGTGCTAGTGGTTCTACCCAGGGGGGCGTTTACAATGAGCAGTTCTTC. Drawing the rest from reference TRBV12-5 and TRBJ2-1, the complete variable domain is DARVTQTPRHKVTEMGQEVTMRCQPILGHNTVFWYRQTMMQGLELLAYFRNRAPLDDSGMPKDRFSAEMPDATLATLKIQPSEPRDSAVYFCASGSTQGGVYNEQFFGPGTRLTVL.

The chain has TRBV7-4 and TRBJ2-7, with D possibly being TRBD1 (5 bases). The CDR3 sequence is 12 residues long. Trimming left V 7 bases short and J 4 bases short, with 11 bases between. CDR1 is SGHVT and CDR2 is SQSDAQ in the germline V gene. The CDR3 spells CASTPGHYEQYF. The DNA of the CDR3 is TGTGCCAGCACACCCGGACATTACGAGCAGTACTTC. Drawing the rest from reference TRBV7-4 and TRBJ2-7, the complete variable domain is GAGVSQSPRYKVAKRGRDVALRCDSISGHVTLYWYRQTLGQGSEVLTYSQSDAQRDKSGRPSGRFSAERPERSVSTLKIQRTEQGDSAVYLCASTPGHYEQYFGPGTRLTVT.

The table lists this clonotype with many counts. The CDR3 coding sequence is TGTGCCAGCAGTGAAGCGGGCAATCAGCCCCAGCATTTT. It is translated as CASSEAGNQPQHF. V is TRBV6-4 and J is TRBJ1-5, with D uncertain. Germline lookup yields CDR1 MRHNA and CDR2 SNTAGT. CDR3 length: 13 amino acids. V lost 3 bases and J 2 bases, leaving 5 bases between the germline ends.

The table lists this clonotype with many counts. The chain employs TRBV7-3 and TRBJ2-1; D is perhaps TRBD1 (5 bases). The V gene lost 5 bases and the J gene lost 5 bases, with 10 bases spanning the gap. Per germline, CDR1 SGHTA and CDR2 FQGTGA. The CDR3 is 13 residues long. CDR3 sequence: CASSPDRNNEQFF. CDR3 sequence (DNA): TGTGCCAGCAGCCCCGACAGAAACAATGAGCAGTTCTTC. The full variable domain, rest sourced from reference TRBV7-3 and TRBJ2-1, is GAGVSQTPSNKVTEKGKYVELRCDPISGHTALYWYRQSLGQGPEFLIYFQGTGAADDSGLPNDRFFAVRPEGSVSTLKIQRTERGDSAVYLCASSPDRNNEQFFGPGTRLTVL.

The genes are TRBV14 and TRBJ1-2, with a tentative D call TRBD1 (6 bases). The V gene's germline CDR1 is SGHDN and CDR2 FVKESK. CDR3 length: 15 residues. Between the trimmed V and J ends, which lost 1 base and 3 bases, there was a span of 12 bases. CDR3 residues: CASSQVMGAHYGYTF. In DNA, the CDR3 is TGTGCCAGCAGCCAAGTGATGGGGGCGCACTATGGCTACACCTTC.

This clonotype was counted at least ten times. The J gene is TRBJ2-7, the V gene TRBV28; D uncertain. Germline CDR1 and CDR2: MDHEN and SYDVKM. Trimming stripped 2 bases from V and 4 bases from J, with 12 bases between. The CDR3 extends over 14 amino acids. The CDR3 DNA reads TGTGCCAGCAGTTTAGAACAGAACGTATACGAGCAGTACTTC. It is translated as CASSLEQNVYEQYF.

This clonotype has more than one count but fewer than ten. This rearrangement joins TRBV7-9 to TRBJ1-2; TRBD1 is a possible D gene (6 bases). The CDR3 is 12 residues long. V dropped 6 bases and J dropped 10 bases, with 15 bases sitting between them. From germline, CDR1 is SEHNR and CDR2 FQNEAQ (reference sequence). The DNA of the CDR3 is TGTGCCAGCAGGACCGGGACACGGCTCTACACCTTC. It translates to CASRTGTRLYTF.

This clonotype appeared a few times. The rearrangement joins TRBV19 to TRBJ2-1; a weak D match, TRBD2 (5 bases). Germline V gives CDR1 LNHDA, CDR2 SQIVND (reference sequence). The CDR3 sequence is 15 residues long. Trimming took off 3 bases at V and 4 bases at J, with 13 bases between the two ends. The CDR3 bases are TGTGCCAGTAGTATTTGGGGAGATTCTTACAATGAGCAGTTCTTC. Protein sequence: CASSIWGDSYNEQFF.

The CDR3 DNA reads as TGCGCCAGCAGCTTGGGTGACCAGGGAGCTAACTATGGCTACACCTTC. Its translation is CASSLGDQGANYGYTF. The V call is TRBV5-1, the J call TRBJ1-2; D possibly corresponds to TRBD1 (5 bases). CDR3 size: 16 residues. Looked up from germline, CDR1 is SGHRS and CDR2 is YFSETQ. Trimming stripped 0 bases from V and 0 bases from J, with 12 bases between.

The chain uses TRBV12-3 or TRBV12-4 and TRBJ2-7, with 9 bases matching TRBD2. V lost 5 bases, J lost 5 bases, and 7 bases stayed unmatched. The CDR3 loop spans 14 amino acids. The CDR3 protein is CASSPSGLANEQYF. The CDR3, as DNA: TGTGCCAGCAGTCCGTCGGGACTAGCAAACGAGCAGTACTTC.